These 32 T cell receptor beta chains were all obtained from the same sample, sequenced in a study of identical twins. TCRdb re-analysed the 5' RACE reads in MiXCR, keeping a single row per CDR3 protein. The profile shows approximately 280,000 distinct CDR3 sequences, approximately 8.5% of them singletons. This sample also appeared in a second study, on yellow fever vaccine responses in identical twins.

Sequenced sample: memory (CD45RO+) T cells sorted from blood. These receptors were taken from a woman aged 18-29 years in good health.

This chain links TRBV24-1 with TRBJ2-3, with unresolved D. This CDR3 has 12 residues. The V gene lost 7 bases and the J gene lost 4 bases, with 8 bases spanning the gap. In germline, CDR1 is KGHDR, CDR2 SFDVKD. CDR3: CATSQLPDTQYF. CDR3 DNA sequence: TGTGCCACCAGCCAGCTCCCAGATACGCAGTATTTT.

This clonotype was seen at least ten times. The chain carries TRBV7-8 and TRBJ2-3, with 8 bases aligning to TRBD2. From germline, CDR1 is SGHVS and CDR2 FQNEAQ. This CDR3 spans 15 amino acids. V shed 2 bases, J shed 1 base, and the junction held 2 bases outside the gene matches. The CDR3 DNA is TGTGCCAGCAGCTTATACGGGGGGGGCACAGATACGCAGTATTTT. Protein product: CASSLYGGGTDTQYF.

This clonotype turned up a few times. The chain links TRBV2 to TRBJ1-5, with TRBD1 matching over 10 bases. Looked up from germline, CDR1 is SNHLY and CDR2 is FYNNEI. J lost 4 bases, V lost 7 bases, and 7 bases had no gene match. The CDR3 loop spans 15 amino acids. The CDR3, as DNA: TGTGCCAGCACGGACAGGGGGGTCCGGAATCAGCCCCAGCATTTT. It translates to CASTDRGVRNQPQHF.

This clonotype has ten or more counts. The V call is TRBV3-1, the J call TRBJ2-3; possibly TRBD1 or TRBD2 for D (6 bases each). There are 15 residues in the CDR3. Trimming took off 1 base at V and 3 bases at J, with 11 bases between the two ends. Germline CDR1 and CDR2: LGHDT and YNNKEL (reference sequence). CDR3 protein: CASSQGGAGTDTQYF. In nucleotides, the CDR3 is TGTGCCAGCAGCCAAGGGGGGGCGGGAACAGATACGCAGTATTTT.

The chain recombines TRBV6-1 with TRBJ1-1, with no clear D. This CDR3 is built from 14 residues. CDR1 is MNHNS, CDR2 SASEGT, per germline. V gave up 6 bases and J gave up 1 base, with 12 bases separating them. CDR3 in amino acids: CASRNVAGNTEAFF. CDR3 DNA sequence: TGTGCCAGCAGAAACGTGGCAGGGAACACTGAAGCTTTCTTT.

V and J are TRBV5-1 and TRBJ2-2; TRBD2 might be the D (6 bases). Per the germline V gene, CDR1 is SGHRS and CDR2 is YFSETQ. The V end lost 6 bases, the J end lost 2 bases, and 23 bases lay between the germline ends. The CDR3 extends over 18 amino acids. The CDR3 reads CASKTNPGTLANTGELFF. The CDR3, as DNA: TGCGCCAGCAAGACTAATCCCGGGACTCTAGCCAACACCGGGGAGCTGTTTTTT.

The genes are TRBV12-3 or TRBV12-4 and TRBJ1-4, with D maybe TRBD1 (5 bases). The CDR3 has 14 amino acids. V lost 3 bases and J lost 3, with 8 bases in between. CDR3 DNA sequence: TGTGCCAGCAGTTTCGGGGGAGCTAATGAAAAACTGTTTTTT. Protein sequence: CASSFGGANEKLFF.

This clonotype was detected ten times or more. The chain employs TRBV4-1 and TRBJ2-1; the D gene is possibly TRBD2 (5 bases). This CDR3 has 16 residues. Germline-derived CDR1 and CDR2 are MGHRA and YSYEKL. V lost 3 bases to trimming and J lost 5 bases, with 17 bases between them. CDR3 amino acids: CASSHDAVTGNNEQFF. In nucleotides, the CDR3 is TGCGCCAGCAGCCACGATGCGGTAACGGGGAACAATGAGCAGTTCTTC.

This clonotype has just a few counts. The J gene is TRBJ2-2, the V gene TRBV5-4; D gene unclear. The length of the CDR3 is 19 residues. Trimming removed 0 bases at V and 0 bases at J, with 18 bases between. CDR1 is SGHNT and CDR2 is YYREEE in the germline V gene (reference sequence). DNA for the CDR3: TGTGCCAGCAGCTTGGTTCGCCAGTCCTATTACGCGAACACCGGGGAGCTGTTTTTT. This gives the protein CASSLVRQSYYANTGELFF.

The rearrangement joins TRBV7-2 to TRBJ2-2, with 8 bases that match TRBD2. Germline CDR1 SGHTA, CDR2 FQGNSA. This CDR3 contains 16 residues. Trimming removed 4 bases from V and 6 bases from J; junction bases left unmatched: 10. DNA for the CDR3: TGTGCCAGCAGCTCACGACCGGGACTAGGAGCCGGGGAGCTGTTTTTT. Translating it yields CASSSRPGLGAGELFF.

V is TRBV24-1 and J is TRBJ2-5, with D unresolved. CDR3 length: 14 amino acids. Germline CDR1 and CDR2: KGHDR and SFDVKD. V was trimmed by 3 bases and J by 2 bases, leaving 9 bases between them. The DNA of the CDR3 is TGTGCCACCAGTGATCCCGAGTCGCAAGAGACCCAGTACTTC. Its translation: CATSDPESQETQYF.

This clonotype turned up a few times. The chain couples TRBV15 to TRBJ1-2; weak D call: TRBD1 (6 bases). The CDR3 spans 15 residues. V lost 1 base, J lost 8 bases, and 17 bases lay in between. Germline V gene lookup returns CDR1 LNHNV and CDR2 YYDKDF (reference sequence). Here the CDR3 reads CATSRALQGPLGYTF. CDR3 bases: TGTGCCACCAGCAGAGCATTACAGGGTCCACTAGGCTACACCTTC.

This clonotype was seen many times. J is TRBJ2-5 and V is TRBV5-1; D ambiguous. This CDR3 is 13 amino acids long. The V end lost 4 bases, the J end lost 2 bases, and 9 bases lay between the germline ends. Germline CDR1 reads SGHRS; CDR2 reads YFSETQ. CDR3 nucleotides: TGCGCCAGCAGCAACGGGCTACAAGAGACCCAGTACTTC. Residues: CASSNGLQETQYF. Supplemented by reference TRBV5-1 and TRBJ2-5, the full variable domain reads KAGVTQTPRYLIKTRGQQVTLSCSPISGHRSVSWYQQTPGQGLQFLFEYFSETQRNKGNFPGRFSGRQFSNSRSEMNVSTLELGDSALYLCASSNGLQETQYFGPGTRLLVL.

The chain employs TRBV7-2 and TRBJ2-3; the D is unclear. The ends were cut back, 2 bases at V and 2 bases at J, with 5 bases in the middle. Germline V gene data show CDR1 as SGHTA and CDR2 as FQGNSA. The CDR3 loop spans 13 amino acids. The CDR3: CASSLYNTDTQYF. The DNA for the CDR3 is TGTGCCAGCAGCTTATACAACACAGATACGCAGTATTTT. The full variable domain, its missing parts supplied by reference TRBV7-2 and TRBJ2-3, is GAGVSQSPSNKVTEKGKDVELRCDPISGHTALYWYRQSLGQGLEFLIYFQGNSAPDKSGLPSDRFSAERTGGSVSTLTIQRTQQEDSAVYLCASSLYNTDTQYFGPGTRLTVL.

The genes are TRBV10-3 and TRBJ2-1, with D tentatively TRBD2 (7 bases). CDR1 is ENHRY and CDR2 is SYGVKD in the germline V gene. This CDR3 region has 13 residues. Trimming took 6 bases from V and 8 from J, leaving 14 bases between them. The CDR3 sequence: CAIRGGGRYEQFF. The CDR3 DNA reads TGTGCCATCAGAGGGGGAGGGCGTTATGAGCAGTTCTTC.

The CDR3 DNA reads TGTGCCAGCAGCCGCCAGGACAAATACTACGAGCAGTACGTC. Its translation is CASSRQDKYYEQYV. The chain carries TRBV7-9 and TRBJ2-7, with D perhaps matching TRBD1 (5 bases). Germline CDR1 reads SEHNR; CDR2 reads FQNEAQ (reference sequence). Between the trimmed V and J ends, which lost 5 bases and 3 bases, there was a span of 14 bases. The CDR3 length is 14 residues.

V usage is TRBV20-1 and J usage is TRBJ2-6, with D uncertain. Looked up from germline, CDR1 is DFQATT and CDR2 is SNEGSKA (reference sequence). Trimming pared 1 base from V and 0 bases from J, leaving 7 bases between. The CDR3 loop spans 15 amino acids. For the CDR3, the DNA is TGCAGTGCTAGAGTTGGCAGCTCTGGGGCCAACGTCCTGACTTTC. Translation gives CSARVGSSGANVLTF.

DNA of the CDR3: TGTGCCAGCAGCCCTACCCCTCTACAGACCTACGAGCAGTACTTC. This codes for CASSPTPLQTYEQYF. The rearrangement links TRBV7-8 to TRBJ2-7; no clear D gene. Trimming shortened V by 5 bases and J by 2 bases, and 16 bases separated the two germline ends. CDR3 size: 15 residues. Germline CDR1 and CDR2: SGHVS and FQNEAQ.

This clonotype has just a few counts. The CDR3 sequence: CSAPGRAESGGMGQYF. In DNA, the CDR3 is TGCAGTGCGCCTGGTCGGGCCGAGTCAGGAGGAATGGGGCAGTACTTC. The chain employs TRBV20-1 and TRBJ2-7; tentative D call: TRBD2 (5 bases). The CDR3 extends over 16 amino acids. Trimming shortened V by 6 bases and J by 9 bases, and 30 bases separated the two germline ends. The germline CDR1 and CDR2 sequences are DFQATT and SNEGSKA (reference sequence).

In its sample, this clonotype was seen many times. The chain employs TRBV5-1 and TRBJ1-4, with D possibly being TRBD1 (6 bases). Per the germline V gene, CDR1 is SGHRS and CDR2 is YFSETQ. The CDR3 sequence is 15 residues long. V was pared by 1 base and J by 4 bases, with 11 bases between. The CDR3 region is CASSLQGGGNEKLFF. The CDR3 region has the DNA TGCGCCAGCAGCTTGCAGGGAGGGGGTAATGAAAAACTGTTTTTT. The variable domain in full, with the rest retrieved from reference TRBV5-1 and TRBJ1-4, is KAGVTQTPRYLIKTRGQQVTLSCSPISGHRSVSWYQQTPGQGLQFLFEYFSETQRNKGNFPGRFSGRQFSNSRSEMNVSTLELGDSALYLCASSLQGGGNEKLFFGSGTQLSVL.

This clonotype has at least ten counts. V usage is TRBV5-1 and J usage is TRBJ2-1; D is possibly TRBD2 (6 bases). Germline assignment: CDR1 SGHRS and CDR2 YFSETQ. This CDR3 has 16 residues. V lost 0 bases and J 4 bases, leaving 14 bases between the germline ends. The CDR3 loop is CASSLVAGSGYNEQFF. The CDR3 DNA reads as TGCGCCAGCAGCTTGGTCGCCGGTAGCGGATACAATGAGCAGTTCTTC.

This clonotype came up many times. This chain links TRBV4-1 with TRBJ2-3; D uncertain. V dropped 0 bases and J dropped 7 bases, with 2 bases sitting between them. Germline loops: CDR1 MGHRA, CDR2 YSYEKL. The CDR3 has 11 residues. The CDR3 sequence: CASSQEYTQYF. The CDR3 DNA follows: TGCGCCAGCAGCCAAGAGTATACGCAGTATTTT.

The chain has TRBV3-1 and TRBJ2-3; D remains unclear. Per the germline V gene, CDR1 is LGHDT and CDR2 is YNNKEL (reference sequence). The CDR3 is 14 amino acids. V lost 0 bases to trimming and J lost 2 bases, with 6 bases between them. CDR3: CASSQDRDTDTQYF. Written as DNA, the CDR3 is TGTGCCAGCAGCCAAGATCGCGACACAGATACGCAGTATTTT.

This clonotype has a count of ten or more. This sequence joins TRBV12-3 or TRBV12-4 and TRBJ2-5, with D maybe TRBD1 (7 bases). The CDR3 length is 14 residues. V lost 2 bases, J lost 4 bases, and 11 bases lay in between. The DNA of the CDR3 is TGTGCCAGCAGTTTATCCCAGGGGGGAGAGACCCAGTACTTC. It encodes CASSLSQGGETQYF.

This clonotype was found many times. The chain has TRBV29-1 and TRBJ1-1, with 9 nucleotides matching TRBD1. The CDR3 runs 12 residues. V gave up 6 bases and J gave up 4 bases; unmatched junction bases: 3. CDR1 SQVTM and CDR2 ANQGSEA come from the germline V gene. DNA for the CDR3: TGCAGCGTAGGACAGGGGAGCACTGAAGCTTTCTTT. It yields the protein CSVGQGSTEAFF. The whole variable domain, remainder taken from reference TRBV29-1 and TRBJ1-1, is SAVISQKPSRDICQRGTSLTIQCQVDSQVTMMFWYRQQPGQSLTLIATANQGSEATYESGFVIDKFPISRPNLTFSTLTVSNMSPEDSSIYLCSVGQGSTEAFFGQGTRLTVV.

V gene TRBV27 combines with J gene TRBJ2-6; no firm D call. The V and J ends lost 5 bases and 0 bases respectively, with 5 bases between them. Germline CDR1 is MNHEY and CDR2 is SMNVEV (reference sequence). This CDR3 is built from 14 residues. CDR3 loop: CASSRVSGANVLTF. In DNA, the CDR3 is TGTGCCAGCAGTCGGGTCTCTGGGGCCAACGTCCTGACTTTC.

The chain links TRBV6-1 to TRBJ1-6, with 9 bases identical to TRBD1. Trimming cost V 5 bases and J 10 bases; bases outside gene matches: 6. The CDR3 has 14 amino acids. From germline, CDR1 is MNHNS and CDR2 SASEGT. The CDR3 region is CASSLTGGESPLHF. In DNA, the CDR3 is TGTGCCAGCAGTCTGACAGGGGGGGAGTCACCCCTCCACTTT.

Here the CDR3 DNA reads TGTGCCAGCAGTTTATCCCCGGGACAGGGCACTGAAGCTTTCTTT. This translates into CASSLSPGQGTEAFF. The V and J genes are TRBV27 and TRBJ1-1; 9 nucleotides line up with TRBD1. With V trimmed by 0 bases and J by 4 bases, 3 bases remained unmatched. The CDR3 runs 15 residues. CDR1 is MNHEY and CDR2 is SMNVEV in the germline V gene (reference sequence).

V is TRBV2 and J is TRBJ2-1, with 10 bases lining up with TRBD1. The V and J ends lost 9 bases and 6 bases, in that order; junction bases with no gene match: 14. This CDR3 has 16 residues. Germline CDR1 is SNHLY and CDR2 is FYNNEI. CDR3 bases: TGTGCCAGTGGGGGAAGAACCGGGACAGGGGTCAATGAGCAGTTCTTC. Amino acids: CASGGRTGTGVNEQFF.

This CDR3 reads CASSLLGNEQYF. Written as DNA, the CDR3 is TGTGCCAGCAGCTTACTCGGAAACGAGCAGTACTTC. The J gene is TRBJ2-7, the V gene TRBV5-8; D is uncertain. V lost 2 bases and J lost 5, with 8 bases in between. There are 12 residues in the CDR3. Looked up from germline, CDR1 is SGHTS and CDR2 is YDEGEE.

The chain employs TRBV4-1 and TRBJ2-1; D tentatively reads TRBD1 or TRBD2 (5 bases each). The CDR3 has 17 residues. V was trimmed by 0 bases and J by 4 bases, leaving 16 bases between them. The germline CDR1 and CDR2 sequences are MGHRA and YSYEKL. CDR3 region: CASSQDGDTGRYNEQFF. CDR3 sequence (DNA): TGCGCCAGCAGCCAAGATGGGGATACGGGACGGTACAATGAGCAGTTCTTC.

The sample holds many counts of this clonotype. V is TRBV10-3 and J is TRBJ2-1, with 8 positions matching TRBD2. CDR3 length: 15 amino acids. V was clipped by 5 bases and J by 2 bases; unmatched bases: 5. CDR1 ENHRY and CDR2 SYGVKD come from the germline V gene. The CDR3 DNA is TGTGCCATCAGTTTCCAGCGGGAGACCTACAATGAGCAGTTCTTC. It specifies CAISFQRETYNEQFF.